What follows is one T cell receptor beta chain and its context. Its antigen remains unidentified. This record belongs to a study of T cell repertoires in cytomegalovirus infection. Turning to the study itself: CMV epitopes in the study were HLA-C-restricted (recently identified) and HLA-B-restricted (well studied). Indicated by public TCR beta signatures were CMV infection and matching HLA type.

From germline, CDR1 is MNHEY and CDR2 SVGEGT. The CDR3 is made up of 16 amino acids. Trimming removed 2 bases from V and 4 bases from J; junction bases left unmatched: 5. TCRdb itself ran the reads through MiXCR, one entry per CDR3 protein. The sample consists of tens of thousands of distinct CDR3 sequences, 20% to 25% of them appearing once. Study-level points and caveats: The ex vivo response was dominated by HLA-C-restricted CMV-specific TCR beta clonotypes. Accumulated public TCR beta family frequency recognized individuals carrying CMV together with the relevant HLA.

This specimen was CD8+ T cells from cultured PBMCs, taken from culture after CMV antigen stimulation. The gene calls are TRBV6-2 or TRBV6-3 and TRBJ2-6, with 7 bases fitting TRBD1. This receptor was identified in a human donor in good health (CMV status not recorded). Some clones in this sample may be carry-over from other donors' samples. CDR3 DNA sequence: TGTGCCAGCAGTTACCCGACAGGGAGAGGGGCCAACGTCCTGACTTTC. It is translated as CASSYPTGRGANVLTF.